These 20 T cell receptor beta chains were all obtained from the same sample, sequenced in a study of shared clonotypes between healthy human individuals. Sequencing used immunoSEQ multiplex PCR; TCRdb keeps in-frame clones, though not all of them. The table shows 2.3 million or so clones, with approximately 93% occurring only once. The sample was naive CD4+ T cells from PBMCs. Described subset: CD45RA+ positively selected. The source of these receptors is a man younger than 35 in good health. Some clones in this sample may be carry-over from other donors' samples.

V gene TRBV5-1 combines with J gene TRBJ1-5, with TRBD1 as a possible D gene (6 bases). Trimming shortened V by 3 bases and J by 5 bases, and 12 bases separated the two germline ends. CDR3 length: 14 residues. From germline, CDR1 is SGHRS and CDR2 YFSETQ. The CDR3 region has the DNA TGCGCCAGCAGCTGGGGGGGCGGTGATCAGCCCCAGCATTTT. It codes for CASSWGGGDQPQHF. Looking up the rest from reference TRBV5-1 and TRBJ1-5 gives the full variable domain: KAGVTQTPRYLIKTRGQQVTLSCSPISGHRSVSWYQQTPGQGLQFLFEYFSETQRNKGNFPGRFSGRQFSNSRSEMNVSTLELGDSALYLCASSWGGGDQPQHFGDGTRLSIL.

The J gene is TRBJ2-7, the V gene TRBV12-5, with no clear D. Germline V gene lookup returns CDR1 LGHNT and CDR2 FRNRAP. With 1 base removed from V and 0 bases from J, the gap between germline ends came to 4 bases. The CDR3 has 13 residues. CDR3 sequence: CASGLGLSYEQYF. Here the CDR3 DNA reads TGTGCTAGTGGTTTGGGCCTCTCCTACGAGCAGTACTTC.

The chain has TRBV28 and TRBJ2-4; D remains ambiguous. Trimming shortened V by 3 bases and J by 0 bases, and 12 bases separated the two germline ends. This CDR3 spans 16 amino acids. In germline, CDR1 is MDHEN, CDR2 SYDVKM. This CDR3 is CASSLEAFLAKNIQYF. For the CDR3, the DNA is TGTGCCAGCAGTTTGGAAGCTTTCTTAGCCAAAAACATTCAGTACTTC.

The chain links TRBV19 to TRBJ2-1, with 8 nucleotides matching TRBD2. Germline-derived CDR1 and CDR2 are LNHDA and SQIVND (reference sequence). The CDR3 is made up of 12 amino acids. Trimming cost V 2 bases and J 15 bases; bases outside gene matches: 6. The DNA for the CDR3 is TGTGCCAGTAGTATAACAGCGGGGGATAGGTTCTTC. This gives the protein CASSITAGDRFF.

In the case of this clone: A much more abundant neighbour one base away suggests this may be a read error. The sample holds other DNA sequences that translate to the same CDR3. V usage is TRBV9 and J usage is TRBJ2-2; D call uncertain. This CDR3 has 13 amino acids. The germline V and J ends were trimmed by 4 bases and 0 bases, with 4 bases remaining between them. Germline values: CDR1 SGDLS, CDR2 YYNGEE. The chain's CDR3 is CASSPPNTGELFF. The CDR3 nucleotides read TGTGCCAGCAGCCCACCGAACACCGGGGAGCTGTTTTTT.

Of note for this clone: This sample includes further DNA sequences coding for the same CDR3. V gene TRBV18 combines with J gene TRBJ1-1; no firm D call. This CDR3 comprises 13 residues. Trimming removed 3 bases from V and 1 base from J, with 6 bases in between. The germline V gene encodes CDR1 KGHSH and CDR2 LQKENI. CDR3 DNA: TGTGCCAGCTCACCGGGTACGAACACTGAAGCTTTCTTT. Its translation is CASSPGTNTEAFF. The entire variable domain, with the rest obtained from reference TRBV18 and TRBJ1-1, is as follows: NAGVMQNPRHLVRRRGQEARLRCSPMKGHSHVYWYRQLPEEGLKFMVYLQKENIIDESGMPKERFSAEFPKEGPSILRIQQVVRGDSAAYFCASSPGTNTEAFFGQGTRLTVV.

The J gene is TRBJ2-7, the V gene TRBV7-2, with 9 nucleotides matching TRBD1. The CDR3 has 15 residues. Per germline, CDR1 SGHTA and CDR2 FQGNSA. Trimming removed 5 bases from V and 7 bases from J; junction bases left unmatched: 12. CDR3 nucleotide sequence: TGTGCCAGCAGCCCATGGGACAGGGAAATCGGGGAGCAGTACTTC. Translating gives CASSPWDREIGEQYF.

The rearrangement joins TRBV28 to TRBJ1-2; D unclear. V was pared by 6 bases and J by 8 bases, with 25 bases between. The germline gives CDR1 MDHEN, CDR2 SYDVKM. This CDR3 is built from 16 residues. CDR3 protein: CASSKQSTGIGRGYTF. The CDR3 nucleotides read TGTGCCAGCAGCAAACAATCGACTGGAATTGGTCGAGGCTACACCTTC.

This clone was picked up a small number of times. The chain has TRBV20-1 and TRBJ1-1; 10 bases are a match to TRBD1. Germline loops: CDR1 DFQATT, CDR2 SNEGSKA (reference sequence). The CDR3 length is 11 residues. V lost 5 bases to trimming and J lost 9 bases; unmatched junction nucleotides: 3. This CDR3 is CSALDRGQAFF. The CDR3 region has the DNA TGCAGTGCTCTTGACAGGGGGCAAGCTTTCTTT.

The chain recombines TRBV25-1 with TRBJ1-3; D remains unclear. Germline CDR1 MGHDK, CDR2 SYGVNS. V lost 4 bases and J 1 base, leaving 8 bases between the germline ends. CDR3 length equals 14 residues. The CDR3 protein is CASSVGGSGNTIYF. The CDR3, as DNA: TGTGCCAGCAGTGTAGGAGGGTCTGGAAACACCATATATTTT.

This chain uses TRBV10-3 with TRBJ2-7; TRBD1 matches 7 bases. CDR1 ENHRY and CDR2 SYGVKD come from the germline V gene. J gave up 1 base and V 0 bases, and 12 bases lay outside the gene matches. The CDR3 has 18 amino acids. The CDR3 DNA is TGTGCCATCAGTGAGTCCCCGGACAGGAATGCTCTATCCTACGAGCAGTACTTC. Protein product: CAISESPDRNALSYEQYF.

The V gene is TRBV28, the J gene TRBJ2-1; 9 bases align to TRBD2. Germline CDR1 reads MDHEN; CDR2 reads SYDVKM. This CDR3 spans 16 amino acids. The trim removed 6 bases at V and 3 bases at J, leaving 9 bases unmatched. This CDR3 is CASSVRLAANYNEQFF. DNA for the CDR3: TGTGCCAGCAGCGTCCGACTAGCGGCCAACTACAATGAGCAGTTCTTC. The full variable domain, with the rest looked up from reference TRBV28 and TRBJ2-1, is DVKVTQSSRYLVKRTGEKVFLECVQDMDHENMFWYRQDPGLGLRLIYFSYDVKMKEKGDIPEGYSVSREKKERFSLILESASTNQTSMYLCASSVRLAANYNEQFFGPGTRLTVL.

The genes are TRBV6-1 and TRBJ2-7; D ambiguous. Germline CDR1 reads MNHNS; CDR2 reads SASEGT. The CDR3 spans 14 residues. V was trimmed by 2 bases and J by 0 bases, leaving 8 bases between them. The CDR3 loop reads CASSERMGSYEQYF. In DNA form, the CDR3 reads TGTGCCAGCAGTGAACGGATGGGCTCCTACGAGCAGTACTTC.

The chain links TRBV7-3 to TRBJ1-2; 8 bases match TRBD1. Looked up from germline, CDR1 is SGHTA and CDR2 is FQGTGA. This CDR3 spans 18 amino acids. V was pared by 4 bases and J by 2 bases, with 15 bases of the junction left unmatched. CDR3 DNA sequence: TGTGCCAGCAGCTCCCCGAGTACTGGACAGGGTGAGAACTATGGCTACACCTTC. It is translated as CASSSPSTGQGENYGYTF.

The rearrangement links TRBV7-2 to TRBJ2-5; D is perhaps TRBD1 (5 bases). V lost 5 bases and J lost 4, with 11 bases in between. The CDR3 loop spans 13 amino acids. The germline gives CDR1 SGHTA, CDR2 FQGNSA. The CDR3 protein is CASSPRVRETQYF. The CDR3 region has the DNA TGTGCCAGCAGCCCCAGGGTACGAGAGACCCAGTACTTC.

On this clone itself: Other DNA sequences in this sample translate to the same CDR3. The rearrangement uses TRBV18 and TRBJ2-3; D remains unclear. The CDR3 has 13 amino acids. V was trimmed by 2 bases and J by 2 bases, leaving 5 bases between them. Germline CDR1 and CDR2: KGHSH and LQKENI. CDR3 sequence (DNA): TGTGCCAGCTCACCAGGCTCCACAGATACGCAGTATTTT. Amino acids: CASSPGSTDTQYF.

The chain links TRBV11-2 to TRBJ2-7, with D hard to call. Trimming pared 1 base from V and 6 bases from J, leaving 4 bases between. The CDR3 loop spans 11 amino acids. The V gene's germline CDR1 is SGHAT and CDR2 FQNNGV. CDR3 sequence: CASSLVGEQYF. The CDR3 bases are TGTGCCAGCAGCTTAGTCGGCGAGCAGTACTTC.

This clone was observed once. The chain employs TRBV6-5 and TRBJ2-7; either TRBD1 or TRBD2 may supply D (7 bases each). Germline V gene sequence: CDR1 MNHEY, CDR2 SVGAGI. This CDR3 comprises 14 residues. The V gene lost 5 bases and the J gene lost 2 bases, with 13 bases spanning the gap. The CDR3 is CASSERDRAYEQYF. The DNA of the CDR3 is TGTGCCAGCAGTGAGCGGGACAGAGCCTACGAGCAGTACTTC.

The V and J genes are TRBV6-5 and TRBJ2-4; D uncertain. Germline assignment: CDR1 MNHEY and CDR2 SVGAGI. V dropped 6 bases and J dropped 6 bases, with 12 bases sitting between them. The CDR3 sequence is 13 residues long. The CDR3 region is CASRIAVGNIQYF. CDR3 coding DNA: TGTGCCAGCAGGATAGCCGTTGGAAACATTCAGTACTTC.

This chain links TRBV5-1 with TRBJ2-7; 7 bases agree with TRBD2. The CDR3 extends over 13 amino acids. V gave up 2 bases and J gave up 5 bases; unmatched junction bases: 4. CDR1 and CDR2 (germline): SGHRS, YFSETQ. CDR3 region: CASSFGGTNEQYF. CDR3 nucleotide sequence: TGCGCCAGCAGCTTTGGAGGGACTAACGAGCAGTACTTC.